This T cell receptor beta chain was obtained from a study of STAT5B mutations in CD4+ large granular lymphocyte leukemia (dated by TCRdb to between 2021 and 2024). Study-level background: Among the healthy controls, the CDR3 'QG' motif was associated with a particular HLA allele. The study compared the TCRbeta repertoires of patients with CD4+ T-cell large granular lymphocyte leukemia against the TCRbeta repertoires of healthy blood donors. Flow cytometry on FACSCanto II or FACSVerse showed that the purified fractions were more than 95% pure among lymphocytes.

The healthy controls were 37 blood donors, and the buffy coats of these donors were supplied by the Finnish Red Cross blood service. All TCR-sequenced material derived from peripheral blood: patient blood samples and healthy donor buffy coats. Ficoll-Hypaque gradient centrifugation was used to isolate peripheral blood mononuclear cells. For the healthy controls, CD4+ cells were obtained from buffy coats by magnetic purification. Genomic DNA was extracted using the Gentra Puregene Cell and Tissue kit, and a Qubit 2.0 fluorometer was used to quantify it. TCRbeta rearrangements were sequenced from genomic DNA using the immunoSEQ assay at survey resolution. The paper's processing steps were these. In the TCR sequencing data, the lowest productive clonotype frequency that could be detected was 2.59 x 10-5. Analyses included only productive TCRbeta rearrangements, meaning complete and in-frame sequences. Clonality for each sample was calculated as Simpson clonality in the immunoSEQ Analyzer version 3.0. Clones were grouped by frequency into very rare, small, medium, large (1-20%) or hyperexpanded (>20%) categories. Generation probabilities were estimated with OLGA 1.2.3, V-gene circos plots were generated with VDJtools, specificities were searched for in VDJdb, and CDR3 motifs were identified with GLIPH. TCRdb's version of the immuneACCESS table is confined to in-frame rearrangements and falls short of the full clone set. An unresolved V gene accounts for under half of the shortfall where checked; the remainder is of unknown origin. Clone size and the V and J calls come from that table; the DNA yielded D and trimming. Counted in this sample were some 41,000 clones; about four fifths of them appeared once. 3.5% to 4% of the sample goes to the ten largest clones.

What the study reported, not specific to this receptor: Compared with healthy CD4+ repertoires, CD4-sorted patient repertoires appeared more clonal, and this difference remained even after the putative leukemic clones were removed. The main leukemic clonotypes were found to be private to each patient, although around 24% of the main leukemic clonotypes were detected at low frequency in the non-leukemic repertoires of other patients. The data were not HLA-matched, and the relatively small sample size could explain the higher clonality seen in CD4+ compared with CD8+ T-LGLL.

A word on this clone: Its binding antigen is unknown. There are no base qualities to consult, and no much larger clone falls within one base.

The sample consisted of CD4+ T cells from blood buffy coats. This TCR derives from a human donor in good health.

The CDR3 reads as follows: CASSLSRFADTQYF. The nucleotides are TGTGCCAGCAGTTTATCTCGCTTTGCAGATACGCAGTATTTT. Rearrangement joined TRBV27 to TRBJ2-3, with no confident D gene call. CDR1 and CDR2, looked up from the germline V gene (reference sequence), are MNHEY and SMNVEV. V sheds 0 bases and J sheds 4 bases, leaving 8 bases between their ends. The CDR3, cysteine through phenylalanine, is 14 amino acids long. Kept here is only the CDR3 DNA, which spans 42 bases and is read in frame from base 1.